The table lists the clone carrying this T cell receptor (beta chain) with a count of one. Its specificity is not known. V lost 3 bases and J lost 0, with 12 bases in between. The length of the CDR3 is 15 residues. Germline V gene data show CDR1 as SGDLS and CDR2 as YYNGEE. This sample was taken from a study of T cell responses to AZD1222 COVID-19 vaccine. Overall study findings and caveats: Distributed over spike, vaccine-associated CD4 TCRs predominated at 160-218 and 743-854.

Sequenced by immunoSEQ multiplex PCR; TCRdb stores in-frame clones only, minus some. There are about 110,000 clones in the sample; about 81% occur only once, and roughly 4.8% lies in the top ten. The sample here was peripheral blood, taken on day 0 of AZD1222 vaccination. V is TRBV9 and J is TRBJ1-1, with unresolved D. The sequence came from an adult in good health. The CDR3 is CASSGNSLMNTEAFF. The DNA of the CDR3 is TGTGCCAGCAGCGGGAACAGTCTCATGAACACTGAAGCTTTCTTT.